Here is one TCR beta chain with its context. Its antigen is still unknown. No much larger clone exists at a distance of one base, and base qualities are not known. This record comes from a study of PD-L1 blockade in urothelial cancer (dated by TCRdb to 2015 to 2018). The study in broad terms: All patients started therapy around 2014 and received atezolizumab 1,200 mg intravenously every 3 weeks. About 90% of the roughly 30 patients were males with bladder-origin urothelial cancer, and about 60% of the 29 reported a prior smoking history. An ECOG performance status of 0 or 1 was recorded for the patients, and 0 to 3 prior chemotherapy regimens had been received by the patients. Blood samples were analyzed at two time points: 3 weeks after treatment start (second dose) and 6 weeks after treatment start. Blood samples yielded a median of roughly 150,000 T cells and tens of thousands of unique TCRs, with median clonality approximately 0.08. The study was an exploratory multi-omic analysis of somatic, immune and clinical correlates of response to PD-L1 blockade with atezolizumab in urothelial cancer. Pretreatment tumor samples and matched peripheral blood, collected serially before and after atezolizumab treatment, underwent TCR sequencing. Durable clinical benefit was defined as a progression-free survival longer than 6 months, and TCR features were additionally tested against progression-free survival and overall survival. In the same patients, whole exome sequencing and RNA sequencing of pretreatment tumors were performed in addition to TCR sequencing. About 10 patients achieved durable clinical benefit and fewer than 25 did not. Pretreatment blood TCR-seq was available for fewer than 30 patients, at least one posttreatment blood collection was obtained for roughly 25 patients, and tumor TCR-seq was available for roughly 25 patients. Results the study describes overall, beyond this receptor: Improved progression-free and overall survival was found to be associated with pretreatment peripheral blood TCR clonality below the median. Among patients with durable benefit, tumor-associated TCR clones showed greater expansion in peripheral blood 3 weeks after treatment started (n ≈ 21, p = 0.022). Small sample size (n ≈ 28) and many exploratory analyses mean the results are intended to be hypothesis-generating.

A total of about 31 patients with locally advanced or metastatic urothelial carcinoma, treated at Memorial Sloan Kettering on a trial protocol, made up the cohort. Peripheral blood mononuclear cells were collected pretreatment and during treatment, with between 1 and 8 total time points per patient. The Qiagen DNeasy Blood extraction kit was used to purify genomic DNA from total PBMCs and tumor samples. PBMCs were collected pretreatment and during treatment and were isolated and stored as previously described. Each PCR received spiked-in synthetic TCR analog templates so that absolute template abundance could be estimated from read counts. TCRbeta CDR3 regions were amplified from genomic DNA with bias-controlled V and J gene primers using the immunoSEQ assay. Sequencing of rearranged TCRbeta segments was performed at approximately 20X coverage. As for how the authors treated the data: Sequencing errors were corrected by clustering and CDR3s were annotated against IMGT to assign V, D and J genes. Out-of-frame and stop-codon sequences were excluded, and only productive TCRbeta rearrangements were used in downstream analyses. Clonality was computed as one minus Shannon entropy normalized by the log of the number of unique productive sequences. Clones differing between time points or between blood and tumor were identified by Fisher's exact test with Benjamini-Hochberg correction at adjusted p below 0.01. The immuneACCESS repertoire file appears here via TCRdb, limited to in-frame rearrangements. These files lack a portion of the clones; in checked studies, under half of the deficit traces to unresolved V genes, and the cause of the others is not known. D and trimming were read from the DNA, whereas the V and J calls and clone size are those reported in that table. The table for this sample lists tens of thousands of clones; around 76% of them were counted only once. The ten largest clones represent 9.5% of the sample.

Taken from the germline V gene (reference sequence), the CDR1 and CDR2 loops are SGHNT and YYREEE. The CDR3 spans 15 residues, from the cysteine through the phenylalanine. Left in the record is the CDR3 DNA by itself, 45 bases read in frame from the first base. V loses 4 bases at its end and J loses 2 bases; junction bases beyond the gene matches: 8. The chain joins TRBV5-4 to TRBJ2-7, with TRBD2 identical over 8 junction bases. The sample consisted of PBMCs, taken around atezolizumab (anti-PD-L1) treatment. The TCR comes from a man between 65 and 85 years old with urothelial cancer. The bases read TGTGCCAGCAGCCTGGGACTAGGTAGGACCTACGAGCAGTACTTC. The translation is CASSLGLGRTYEQYF.